This is a list of T cell receptor beta chains from one sample in a study of regulatory T cells in long-lasting Graves disease. Using its own MiXCR run on the multiplex PCR reads, TCRdb lists one record per CDR3 protein. The top ten clones hold about 27% of a sample with approximately 400,000 distinct CDR3 sequences, 23% of them seen once. The sample here was peripheral blood mononuclear cells (PBMCs), taken when the disease was refractory, from a patient treated with antithyroid drugs. The source is a female donor with Graves disease. The CDR3 runs from the conserved cysteine through the conserved F or W. The D gene is left open where the match is weak. Size values are once, few and many counts, or a class for expanded clones, and some rows have none.

V gene,clone size,J gene,D gene,CDR3 DNA,CDR3 protein
TRBV2,many,TRBJ2-1,-,TGTGCCAGCAGTTCCCCGGGACAAGTACTACTCTTC,CASSSPGQVLLF
TRBV19,few,TRBJ2-5,-,TGTGCCAGTACTGGGACCGAAGAAGAGACCCAGTACTTC,CASTGTEEETQYF
TRBV2,many,TRBJ2-6,-,TGTGCCACCTCACGTCCCTTAATTTCTAGGGCAAGGGGTTCTGGGGCCAACGTCCTGACTTTC,CATSRPLISRARGSGANVLTF
TRBV7-2,many,TRBJ2-7,TRBD2,TGTGCCAGCAGCTTCTCCGGGACTAGCGATATAACCTACGAGCAGTACTTC,CASSFSGTSDITYEQYF
TRBV3-1,-,TRBJ2-5,-,TGTGCCAGCAGCTTCACGAACTCGGAGACCCAGTACTTC,CASSFTNSETQYF
TRBV19,few,TRBJ2-5,-,TGTGCCAGTAGTATTGCGGGGGCGAAGATGGAGACCCAGTACTTC,CASSIAGAKMETQYF
TRBV10-3,many,TRBJ1-5,TRBD1,TGTGCCATCAGTACAGGGGGGGATCAGCCCCAGCATTTT,CAISTGGDQPQHF
TRBV3-1,few,TRBJ1-6,TRBD1,TGTGCCAGCAGCCGGAACCGACAGGGGGCCGGGGCACCCCTCCACTTT,CASSRNRQGAGAPLHF
TRBV29-1,many,TRBJ1-2,-,TGCAGCCTCGGACGGTGCTATGGCTACACCTTC,CSLGRCYGYTF
TRBV5-6,-,TRBJ2-4,TRBD2,TGTGCCAGCAGTCAAGCGGGAGAGCACATTCAGTACTTC,CASSQAGEHIQYF
TRBV19,few,TRBJ1-5,-,TGTGCCAGTAGTATACGGGGAGCGGGAGGCAATCAGCCCCAGCATTTT,CASSIRGAGGNQPQHF
TRBV2,-,TRBJ2-2,-,TGTGCCAGCAGTGGAGGCAGTCGTGGAGGGGAGCTGTTTTTT,CASSGGSRGGELFF
TRBV24-1,few,TRBJ2-7,-,TGTGCCACCAGTGATTACCAGGGGCAGTACTTC,CATSDYQGQYF
TRBV27,-,TRBJ2-7,TRBD2,TGTGCCAGCAGTCCGGGGACTAGCGGGATAGTTTTAAGCGAGCAGTACTTC,CASSPGTSGIVLSEQYF
TRBV24-1,many,TRBJ2-7,-,TGTGCCACCAGTGATTTTGACCTATTCCCACAGTACTTC,CATSDFDLFPQYF
TRBV9,-,TRBJ2-1,TRBD2,TGTGCCAGCAGCTCCCTCGGCGGGAGCTACAATGAGCAGTTCTTC,CASSSLGGSYNEQFF
TRBV6-5,few,TRBJ1-6,-,TGTGCCAGCAGTTTCGGAGGGATGGCCCTCCACTTT,CASSFGGMALHF
TRBV20-1,many,TRBJ1-5,-,TGCAGTGCAACAACGAGCAATCAGCCCCAGCATTTT,CSATTSNQPQHF
TRBV7-2,many,TRBJ2-7,-,TGTGCCAGCAGCTTAGGCCCGGGTAACTCCTACGAGCAGTACTTC,CASSLGPGNSYEQYF
TRBV5-6,-,TRBJ2-2,-,TGTGCCAGCAGCTTGACAGGGCTTAACACCGGGGAGCTGTTTTTT,CASSLTGLNTGELFF
TRBV28,many,TRBJ1-2,-,TGTGCCAGCAGTTTACCCACTGCATCTCAGGGACCCAAACTCCACTATGGCTACACCTTC,CASSLPTASQGPKLHYGYTF
TRBV13,-,TRBJ2-7,-,TGTGCCAGCAGCTTAAGGGGGATCCCCCACGAGCAGTACTTC,CASSLRGIPHEQYF
TRBV2,many,TRBJ1-2,-,TGTGCCAGCAGTGAACGACCGACACTCTATGGCTACACCTTC,CASSERPTLYGYTF
TRBV4-2,-,TRBJ1-3,-,TGTGCCAGCATGAATGCAGTCTCCTCTGGAAACACCATATATTTT,CASMNAVSSGNTIYF
TRBV2,many,TRBJ2-5,TRBD2,TGTGCCAGCAGTGATTCGGGAGGGCCGTTAGAGACCCAGTACTTC,CASSDSGGPLETQYF
TRBV19,-,TRBJ1-3,TRBD1,TGTGCCAGTAGTCTAACATCCGGACAGGCCCGTTTT,CASSLTSGQARF